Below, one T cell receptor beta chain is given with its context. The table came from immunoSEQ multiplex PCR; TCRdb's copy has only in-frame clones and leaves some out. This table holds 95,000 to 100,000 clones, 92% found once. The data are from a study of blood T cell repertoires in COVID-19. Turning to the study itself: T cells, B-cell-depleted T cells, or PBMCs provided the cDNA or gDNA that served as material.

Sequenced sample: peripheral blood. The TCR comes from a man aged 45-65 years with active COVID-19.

DNA of the CDR3: TGTGCCAGCAGTTCCGGGACAGGGAATCAGCCCCAGCATTTT. It translates to CASSSGTGNQPQHF. The chain carries TRBV7-6 and TRBJ1-5, with 9 nucleotides matching TRBD1. The CDR3 sequence is 14 residues long. Trimming at V came to 6 bases and at J to 4 bases, leaving 4 bases not matched to a gene. The germline V gene has CDR1 SGHVS and CDR2 FNYEAQ.